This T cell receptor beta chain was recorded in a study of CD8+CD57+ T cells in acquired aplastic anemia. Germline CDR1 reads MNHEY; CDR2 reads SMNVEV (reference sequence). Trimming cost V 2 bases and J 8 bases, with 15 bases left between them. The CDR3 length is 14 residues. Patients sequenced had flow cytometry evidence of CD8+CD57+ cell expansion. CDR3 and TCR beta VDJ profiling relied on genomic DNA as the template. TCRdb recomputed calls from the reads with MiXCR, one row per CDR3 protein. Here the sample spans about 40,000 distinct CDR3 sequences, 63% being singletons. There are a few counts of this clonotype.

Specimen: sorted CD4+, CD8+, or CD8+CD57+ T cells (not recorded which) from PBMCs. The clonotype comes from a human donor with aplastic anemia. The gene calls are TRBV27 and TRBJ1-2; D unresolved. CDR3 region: CASSLSSFPLGYTF. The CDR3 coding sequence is TGTGCCAGCAGTTTAAGCTCTTTCCCTCTCGGCTACACCTTC.